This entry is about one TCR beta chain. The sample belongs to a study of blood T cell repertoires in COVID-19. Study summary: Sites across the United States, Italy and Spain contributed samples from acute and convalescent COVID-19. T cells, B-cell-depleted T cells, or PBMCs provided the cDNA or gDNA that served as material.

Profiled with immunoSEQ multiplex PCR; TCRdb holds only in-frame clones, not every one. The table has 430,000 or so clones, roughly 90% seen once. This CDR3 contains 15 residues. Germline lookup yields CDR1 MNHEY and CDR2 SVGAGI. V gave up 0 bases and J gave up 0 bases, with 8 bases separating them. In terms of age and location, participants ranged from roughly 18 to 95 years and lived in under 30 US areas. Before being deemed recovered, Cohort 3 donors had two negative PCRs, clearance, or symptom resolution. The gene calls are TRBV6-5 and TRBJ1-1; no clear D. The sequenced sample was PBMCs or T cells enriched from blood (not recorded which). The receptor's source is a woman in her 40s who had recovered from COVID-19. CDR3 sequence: CASSYSGGMNTEAFF. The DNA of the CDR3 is TGTGCCAGCAGTTACTCCGGAGGGATGAACACTGAAGCTTTCTTT.